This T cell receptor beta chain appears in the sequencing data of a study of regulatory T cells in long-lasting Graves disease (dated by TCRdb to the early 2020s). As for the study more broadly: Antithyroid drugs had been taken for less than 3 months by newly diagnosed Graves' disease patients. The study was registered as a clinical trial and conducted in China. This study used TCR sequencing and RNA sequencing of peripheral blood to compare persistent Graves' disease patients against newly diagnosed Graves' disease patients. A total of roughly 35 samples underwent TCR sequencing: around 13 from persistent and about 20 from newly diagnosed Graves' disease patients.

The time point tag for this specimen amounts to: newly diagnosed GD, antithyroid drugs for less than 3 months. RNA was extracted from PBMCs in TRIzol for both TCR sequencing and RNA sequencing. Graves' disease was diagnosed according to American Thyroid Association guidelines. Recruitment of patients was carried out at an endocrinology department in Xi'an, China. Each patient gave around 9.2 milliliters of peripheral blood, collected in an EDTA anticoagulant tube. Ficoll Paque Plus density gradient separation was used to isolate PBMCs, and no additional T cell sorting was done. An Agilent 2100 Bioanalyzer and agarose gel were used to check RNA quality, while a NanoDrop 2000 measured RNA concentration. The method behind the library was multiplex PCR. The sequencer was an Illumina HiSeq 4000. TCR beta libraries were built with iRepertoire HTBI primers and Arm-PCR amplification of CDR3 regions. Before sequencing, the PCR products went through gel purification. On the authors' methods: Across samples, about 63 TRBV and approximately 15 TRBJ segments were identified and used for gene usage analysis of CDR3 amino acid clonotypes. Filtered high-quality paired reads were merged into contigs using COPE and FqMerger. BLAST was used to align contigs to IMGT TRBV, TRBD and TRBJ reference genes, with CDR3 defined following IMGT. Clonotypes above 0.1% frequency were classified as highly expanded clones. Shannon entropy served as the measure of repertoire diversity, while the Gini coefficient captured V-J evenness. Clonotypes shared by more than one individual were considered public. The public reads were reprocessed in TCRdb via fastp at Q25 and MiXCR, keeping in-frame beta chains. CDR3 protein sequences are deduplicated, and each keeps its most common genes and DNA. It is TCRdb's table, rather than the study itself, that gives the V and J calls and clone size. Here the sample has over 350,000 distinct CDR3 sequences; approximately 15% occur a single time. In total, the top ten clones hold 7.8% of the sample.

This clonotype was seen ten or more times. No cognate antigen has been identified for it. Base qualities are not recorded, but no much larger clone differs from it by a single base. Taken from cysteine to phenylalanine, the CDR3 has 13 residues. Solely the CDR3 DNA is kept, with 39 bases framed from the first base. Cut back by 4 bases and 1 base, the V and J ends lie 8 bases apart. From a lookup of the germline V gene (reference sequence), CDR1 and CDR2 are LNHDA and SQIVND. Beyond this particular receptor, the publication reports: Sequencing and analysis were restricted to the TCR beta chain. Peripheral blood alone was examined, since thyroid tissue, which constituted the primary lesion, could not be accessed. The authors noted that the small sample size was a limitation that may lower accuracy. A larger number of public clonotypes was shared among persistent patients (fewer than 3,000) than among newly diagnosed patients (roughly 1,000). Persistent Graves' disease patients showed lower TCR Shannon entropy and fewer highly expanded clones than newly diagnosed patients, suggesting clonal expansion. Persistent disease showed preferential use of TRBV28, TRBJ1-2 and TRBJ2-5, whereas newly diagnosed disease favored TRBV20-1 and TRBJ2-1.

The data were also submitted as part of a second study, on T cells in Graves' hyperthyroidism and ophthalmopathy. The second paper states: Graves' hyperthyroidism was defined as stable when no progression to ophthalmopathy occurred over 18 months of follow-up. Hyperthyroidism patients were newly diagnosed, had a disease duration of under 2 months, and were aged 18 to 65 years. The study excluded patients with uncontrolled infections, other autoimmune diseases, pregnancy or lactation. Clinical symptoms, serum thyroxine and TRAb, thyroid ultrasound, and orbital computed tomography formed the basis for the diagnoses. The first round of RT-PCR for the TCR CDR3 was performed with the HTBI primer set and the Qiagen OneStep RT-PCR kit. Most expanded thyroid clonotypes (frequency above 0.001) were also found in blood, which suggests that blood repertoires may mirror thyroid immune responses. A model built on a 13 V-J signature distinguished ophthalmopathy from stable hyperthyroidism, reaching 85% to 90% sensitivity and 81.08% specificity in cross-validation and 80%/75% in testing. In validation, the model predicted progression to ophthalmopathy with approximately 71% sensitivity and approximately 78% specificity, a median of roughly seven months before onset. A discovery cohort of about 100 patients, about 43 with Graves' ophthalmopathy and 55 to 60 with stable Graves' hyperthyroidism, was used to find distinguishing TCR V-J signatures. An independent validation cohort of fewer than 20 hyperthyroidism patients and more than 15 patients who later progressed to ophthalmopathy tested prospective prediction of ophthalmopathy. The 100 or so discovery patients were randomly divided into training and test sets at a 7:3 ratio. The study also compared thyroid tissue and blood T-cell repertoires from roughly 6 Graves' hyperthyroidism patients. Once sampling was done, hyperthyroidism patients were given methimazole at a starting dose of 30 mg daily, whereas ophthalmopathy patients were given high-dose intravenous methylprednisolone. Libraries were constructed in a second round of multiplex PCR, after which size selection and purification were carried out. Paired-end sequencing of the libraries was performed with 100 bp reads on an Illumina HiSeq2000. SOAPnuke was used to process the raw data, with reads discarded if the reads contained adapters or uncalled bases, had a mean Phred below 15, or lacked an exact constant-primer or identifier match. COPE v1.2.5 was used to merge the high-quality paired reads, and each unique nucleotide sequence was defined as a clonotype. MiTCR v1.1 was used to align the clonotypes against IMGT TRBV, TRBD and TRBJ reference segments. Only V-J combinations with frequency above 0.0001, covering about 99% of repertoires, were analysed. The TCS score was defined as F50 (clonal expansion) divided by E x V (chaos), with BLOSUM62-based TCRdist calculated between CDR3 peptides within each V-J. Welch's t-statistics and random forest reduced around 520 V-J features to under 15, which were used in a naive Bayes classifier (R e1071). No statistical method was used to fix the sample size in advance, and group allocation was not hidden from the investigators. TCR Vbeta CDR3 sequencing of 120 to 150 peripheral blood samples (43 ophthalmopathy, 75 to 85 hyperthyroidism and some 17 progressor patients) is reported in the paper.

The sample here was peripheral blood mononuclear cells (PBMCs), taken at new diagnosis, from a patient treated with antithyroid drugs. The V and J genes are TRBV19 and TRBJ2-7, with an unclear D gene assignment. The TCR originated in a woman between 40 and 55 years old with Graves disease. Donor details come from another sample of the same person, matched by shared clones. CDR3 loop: CASSRQVSYEQYF. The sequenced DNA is TGTGCCAGTAGTAGGCAGGTATCCTACGAGCAGTACTTC.